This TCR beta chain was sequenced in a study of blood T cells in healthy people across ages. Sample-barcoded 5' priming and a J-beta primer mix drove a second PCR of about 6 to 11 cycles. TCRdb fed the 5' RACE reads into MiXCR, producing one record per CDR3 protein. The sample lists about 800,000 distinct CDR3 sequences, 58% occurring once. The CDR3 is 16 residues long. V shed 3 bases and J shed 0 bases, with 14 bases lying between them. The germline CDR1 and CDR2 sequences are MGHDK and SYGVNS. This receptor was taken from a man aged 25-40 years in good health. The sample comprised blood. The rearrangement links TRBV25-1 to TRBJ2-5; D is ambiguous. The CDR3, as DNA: TGTGCCAGCAGTGAGCGACTCCCATCGTACCAAGAGACCCAGTACTTC. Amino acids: CASSERLPSYQETQYF. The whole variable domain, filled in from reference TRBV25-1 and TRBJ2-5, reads EADIYQTPRYLVIGTGKKITLECSQTMGHDKMYWYQQDPGMELHLIHYSYGVNSTEKGDLSSESTVSRIRTEHFPLTLESARPSHTSQYLCASSERLPSYQETQYFGPGTRLLVL.